Below are 18 T cell receptor beta chains sequenced from a single sample in a study of cytomegalovirus exposure and HLA in healthy donors. Primers: 60 Vbeta forward and 13 Jbeta reverse. TCRdb keeps only in-frame clones here, not all; method: immunoSEQ multiplex PCR. The data show about 120,000 clones, 79% seen once. Sequenced input: PBMCs. The receptors were gathered from a man between 18 and 29 years old in good health and CMV-seronegative.

The gene calls are TRBV9 and TRBJ2-1; 7 nucleotides match TRBD1. After removal of 4 bases from V and 2 bases from J, the junction contained 6 bases not matched to a gene. The CDR3 spans 15 residues. Germline loops: CDR1 SGDLS, CDR2 YYNGEE. The CDR3, as DNA: TGTGCCAGCAGCCCAGGGGGAGCCCCCTACAATGAGCAGTTCTTC. It translates to CASSPGGAPYNEQFF.

The chain recombines TRBV11-3 with TRBJ2-7; 8 bases fit TRBD1. The CDR3 sequence is 12 residues long. V lost 6 bases to trimming and J lost 6 bases; unmatched junction nucleotides: 4. Germline CDR1 SGHNT, CDR2 YENEEA. CDR3 bases: TGTGCCAGCAGAGACCAGGGGGCCGAGCAGTACTTC. Protein sequence: CASRDQGAEQYF.

The gene calls are TRBV19 and TRBJ1-5; D is undetermined. This CDR3 comprises 15 residues. V lost 4 bases and J lost 1, with 11 bases in between. The V gene's germline CDR1 is LNHDA and CDR2 SQIVND (reference sequence). CDR3 protein: CASSTLVRSNQPQHF. CDR3 nucleotides: TGTGCCAGTAGTACCCTCGTGAGAAGCAATCAGCCCCAGCATTTT.

The chain couples TRBV6-1 to TRBJ1-1, with D possibly being TRBD1 (6 bases). This CDR3 comprises 13 residues. Deletions cut 5 bases from V and 1 base from J, with 8 bases between. From germline, CDR1 is MNHNS and CDR2 SASEGT. The DNA for the CDR3 is TGTGCCAGCAGTATGACAGGGAACACTGAAGCTTTCTTT. Its protein product is CASSMTGNTEAFF.

The chain employs TRBV19 and TRBJ1-4; TRBD1 might be the D (6 bases). This CDR3 is 16 amino acids long. CDR1 is LNHDA and CDR2 is SQIVND in the germline V gene (reference sequence). The V end lost 3 bases, the J end lost 5 bases, and 16 bases lay between the germline ends. CDR3 nucleotide sequence: TGTGCCAGTAGTATGCTGGAGGGGGGGAGGAATGAAAAACTGTTTTTT. It codes for CASSMLEGGRNEKLFF.

V is TRBV6-6 and J is TRBJ2-2; D is perhaps TRBD2 (7 bases). Germline V gives CDR1 MNHNY, CDR2 SVGAGI (reference sequence). The CDR3 consists of 16 residues. Trimming took 7 bases from V and 4 from J, leaving 19 bases between them. The CDR3 loop reads CASNSQLGGGTGELFF. For the CDR3, the DNA is TGTGCCAGCAACTCCCAGTTGGGAGGGGGCACCGGGGAGCTGTTTTTT.

This chain links TRBV2 with TRBJ1-1, with D possibly TRBD1 on 6 matching bases. CDR1 SNHLY and CDR2 FYNNEI come from the germline V gene. Trimming cost V 3 bases and J 0 bases, with 11 bases left between them. CDR3 length equals 15 residues. CDR3 protein: CASSDMGHLNTEAFF. The CDR3 DNA sequence: TGTGCCAGCAGTGATATGGGACACCTGAACACTGAAGCTTTCTTT.

The chain combines TRBV5-1 with TRBJ1-2; 9 bases are shared with TRBD1. The CDR3 has 13 residues. V was pared by 3 bases and J by 7 bases, with 4 bases of the junction left unmatched. Germline-derived CDR1 and CDR2 are SGHRS and YFSETQ. The CDR3 sequence: CASSWGQGRGYTF. In DNA, the CDR3 is TGCGCCAGCAGCTGGGGACAGGGTCGTGGCTACACCTTC.

The rearrangement links TRBV6-1 to TRBJ2-2; 11 nucleotides align to TRBD1. Germline-derived CDR1 and CDR2 are MNHNS and SASEGT. V was clipped by 4 bases and J by 6 bases; unmatched bases: 7. The CDR3 totals 16 residues. The chain's CDR3 is CASSARDRGLSGELFF. The CDR3 DNA reads TGTGCCAGCAGTGCCCGGGACAGGGGGTTGTCCGGGGAGCTGTTTTTT.

The V gene is TRBV9, the J gene TRBJ1-4, with a weak D call TRBD1 (6 bases). Trimming left V 3 bases short and J 0 bases short, with 15 bases between. The length of the CDR3 is 17 residues. Germline CDR1 reads SGDLS; CDR2 reads YYNGEE. The CDR3 spells CASSATGTQATNEKLFF. The CDR3 DNA sequence: TGTGCCAGCAGCGCCACAGGGACCCAGGCAACTAATGAAAAACTGTTTTTT.

CDR3 residues: CASSLVEVPYEQYF. The CDR3 nucleotides read TGTGCCAGCAGCTTGGTGGAGGTGCCCTACGAGCAGTACTTC. The V gene is TRBV5-5, the J gene TRBJ2-7, with D possibly matching TRBD2 (5 bases). The V gene's germline CDR1 is SGHKS and CDR2 YYEKEE (reference sequence). CDR3 length: 14 residues. The V gene lost 0 bases and the J gene lost 2 bases, with 9 bases spanning the gap.

This clone was seen just once. This chain connects TRBV6-1 to TRBJ1-6; D gene uncertain. Germline loops: CDR1 MNHNS, CDR2 SASEGT. The germline V and J ends were trimmed by 11 bases and 0 bases, with 8 bases remaining between them. CDR3 length: 13 residues. In DNA form, the CDR3 reads TGTGCCTCCGCGTACTCCTATAATTCACCCCTCCACTTT. Its protein product is CASAYSYNSPLHF.

The chain has TRBV25-1 and TRBJ2-7; D unresolved. V dropped 1 base and J dropped 3 bases, with 4 bases sitting between them. The CDR3 is made up of 12 amino acids. Germline V gene sequence: CDR1 MGHDK, CDR2 SYGVNS. The CDR3 nucleotides read TGTGCCAGCAGTGAATTCAACTACGAGCAGTACTTC. Its protein is CASSEFNYEQYF.

The V and J genes are TRBV29-1 and TRBJ2-3, with TRBD2 matching 7 bases. V lost 3 bases to trimming and J lost 2 bases; unmatched junction nucleotides: 2. This CDR3 is 13 amino acids long. Looked up from germline, CDR1 is SQVTM and CDR2 is ANQGSEA. The chain's CDR3 is CSVEGTITDTQYF. DNA for the CDR3: TGCAGCGTTGAGGGGACTATCACAGATACGCAGTATTTT.

The chain recombines TRBV5-6 with TRBJ2-2; 7 bases fit TRBD2. Looked up from germline, CDR1 is SGHDT and CDR2 is YYEEEE. There are 16 residues in the CDR3. The junction had 3 bases not matched to a gene; V was cut back by 0 bases and J by 1 base. The CDR3 nucleotides read TGTGCCAGCAGCTTGGGGCTAGCGGTGAACACCGGGGAGCTGTTTTTT. It translates to CASSLGLAVNTGELFF.

This chain uses TRBV5-1 with TRBJ2-1; 8 positions agree with TRBD2. Unmatched junction bases numbered 4, after V lost 1 base and J lost 4 bases. This CDR3 is built from 15 residues. Looked up from germline, CDR1 is SGHRS and CDR2 is YFSETQ. The CDR3 is CASSLTSGVYNEQFF. In DNA form, the CDR3 reads TGCGCCAGCAGCTTGACTAGCGGCGTATACAATGAGCAGTTCTTC.

The rearrangement links TRBV14 to TRBJ2-5, with 8 bases lining up with TRBD2. V shed 4 bases and J 3 bases; nucleotides not matched to a gene: 10. Germline CDR1 is SGHDN and CDR2 is FVKESK. The CDR3 has 16 amino acids. This chain's CDR3 is CASSPPSGSLKETQYF. The CDR3 bases are TGTGCCAGCAGCCCCCCCAGCGGGAGTTTGAAAGAGACCCAGTACTTC.

The sample holds a few counts of this clone. This sequence joins TRBV10-3 and TRBJ1-1; TRBD1 matches at 8 bases. The CDR3 runs 13 residues. V lost 6 bases to trimming and J lost 2 bases; unmatched junction nucleotides: 2. Germline CDR1 is ENHRY and CDR2 is SYGVKD. CDR3 in DNA: TGTGCCATCAGAGGACAGGGCAACACTGAAGCTTTCTTT. As protein: CAIRGQGNTEAFF.